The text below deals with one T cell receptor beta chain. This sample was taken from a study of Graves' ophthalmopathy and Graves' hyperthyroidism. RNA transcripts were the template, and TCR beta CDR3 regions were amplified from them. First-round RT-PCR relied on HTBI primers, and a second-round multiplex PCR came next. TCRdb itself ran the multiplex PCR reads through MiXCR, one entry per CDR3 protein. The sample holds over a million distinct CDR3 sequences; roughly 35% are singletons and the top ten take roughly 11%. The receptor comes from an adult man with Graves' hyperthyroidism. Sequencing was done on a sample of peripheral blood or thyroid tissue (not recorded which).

Written as DNA, the CDR3 is TGCAGCGTAGGGGGGCTCCCCGTGGAGCCCCAGCATTTT. It is translated as CSVGGLPVEPQHF. The rearrangement links TRBV29-1 to TRBJ1-5, with D perhaps TRBD1 (6 bases). Looked up from germline, CDR1 is SQVTM and CDR2 is ANQGSEA. This CDR3 is 13 amino acids long. Trimming pared 6 bases from V and 8 bases from J, leaving 17 bases between.